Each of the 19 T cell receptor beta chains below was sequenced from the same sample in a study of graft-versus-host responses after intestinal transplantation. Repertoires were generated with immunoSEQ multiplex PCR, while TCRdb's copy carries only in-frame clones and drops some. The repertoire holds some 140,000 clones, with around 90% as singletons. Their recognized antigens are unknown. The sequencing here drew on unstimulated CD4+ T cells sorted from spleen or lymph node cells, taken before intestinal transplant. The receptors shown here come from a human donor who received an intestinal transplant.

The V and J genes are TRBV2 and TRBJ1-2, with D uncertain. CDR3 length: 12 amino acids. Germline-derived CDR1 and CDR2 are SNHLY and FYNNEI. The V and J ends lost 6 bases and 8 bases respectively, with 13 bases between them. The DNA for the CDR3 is TGTGCCAGCAGCCTTGACACTGCGGGCTACACCTTC. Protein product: CASSLDTAGYTF.

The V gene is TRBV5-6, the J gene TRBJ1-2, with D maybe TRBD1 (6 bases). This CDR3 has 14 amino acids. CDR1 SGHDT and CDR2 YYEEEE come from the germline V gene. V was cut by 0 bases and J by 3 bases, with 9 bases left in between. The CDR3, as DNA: TGTGCCAGCAGCTTGGGGGGGCAGTACTATGGCTACACCTTC. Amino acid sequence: CASSLGGQYYGYTF.

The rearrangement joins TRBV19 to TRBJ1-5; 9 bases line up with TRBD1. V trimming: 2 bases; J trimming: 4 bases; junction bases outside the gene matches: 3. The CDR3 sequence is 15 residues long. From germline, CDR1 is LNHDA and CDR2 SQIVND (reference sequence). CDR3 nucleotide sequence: TGTGCCAGTAGTATAAGCGGACAGGGGAATCAGCCCCAGCATTTT. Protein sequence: CASSISGQGNQPQHF.

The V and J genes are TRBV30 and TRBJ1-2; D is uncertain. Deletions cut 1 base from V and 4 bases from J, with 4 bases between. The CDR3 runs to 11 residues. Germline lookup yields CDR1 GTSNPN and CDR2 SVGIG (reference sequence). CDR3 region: CAWSESYGYTF. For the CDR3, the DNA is TGTGCCTGGAGTGAGTCCTATGGCTACACCTTC.

The CDR3 coding sequence is TGTGCCAGTAGTAACGGAGGGGATAATCAGCCCCAGCATTTT. Amino acids: CASSNGGDNQPQHF. The gene calls are TRBV19 and TRBJ1-5; tentatively, D is TRBD1 (5 bases). Trimming shortened V by 4 bases and J by 4 bases, and 11 bases separated the two germline ends. The germline V gene encodes CDR1 LNHDA and CDR2 SQIVND (reference sequence). The CDR3 spans 14 residues.

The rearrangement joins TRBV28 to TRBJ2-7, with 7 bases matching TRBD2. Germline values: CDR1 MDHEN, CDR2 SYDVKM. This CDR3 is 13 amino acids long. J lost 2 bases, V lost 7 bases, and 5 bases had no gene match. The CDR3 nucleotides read TGTGCCAGCAAGGGAGGGAGGGCCTACGAGCAGTACTTC. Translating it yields CASKGGRAYEQYF.

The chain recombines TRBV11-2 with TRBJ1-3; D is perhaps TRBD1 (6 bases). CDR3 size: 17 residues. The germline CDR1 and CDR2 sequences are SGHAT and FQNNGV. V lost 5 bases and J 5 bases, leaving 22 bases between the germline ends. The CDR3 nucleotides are TGTGCCAGCAGCCCATGGACGGCCGGAGGGGGAAGAAACACCATATATTTT. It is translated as CASSPWTAGGGRNTIYF.

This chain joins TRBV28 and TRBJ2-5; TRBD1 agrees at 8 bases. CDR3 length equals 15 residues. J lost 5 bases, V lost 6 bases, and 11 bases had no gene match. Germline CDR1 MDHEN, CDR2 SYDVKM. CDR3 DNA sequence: TGTGCCAGCAGGCCTGGCAGGGGGCTGGTGGAGACCCAGTACTTC. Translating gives CASRPGRGLVETQYF.

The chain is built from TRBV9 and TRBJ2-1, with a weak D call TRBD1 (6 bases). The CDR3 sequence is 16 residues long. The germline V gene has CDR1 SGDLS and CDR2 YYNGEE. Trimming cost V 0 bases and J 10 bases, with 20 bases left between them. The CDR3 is CASSVGNLGTWGEQFF. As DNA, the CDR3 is TGTGCCAGCAGCGTAGGGAACCTAGGGACATGGGGCGAGCAGTTCTTC.

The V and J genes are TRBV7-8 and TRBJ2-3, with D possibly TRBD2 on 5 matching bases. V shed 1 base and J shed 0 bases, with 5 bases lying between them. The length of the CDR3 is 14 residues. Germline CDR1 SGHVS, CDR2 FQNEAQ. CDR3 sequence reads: CASSLGESTDTQYF. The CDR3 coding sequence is TGTGCCAGCAGCTTAGGGGAGAGCACAGATACGCAGTATTTT.

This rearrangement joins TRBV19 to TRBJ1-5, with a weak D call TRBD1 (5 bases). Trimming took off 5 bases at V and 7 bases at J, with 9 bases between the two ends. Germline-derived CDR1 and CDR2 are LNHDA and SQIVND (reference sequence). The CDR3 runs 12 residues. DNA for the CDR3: TGTGCCAGTAGTGGGTGGGACCAGCCCCAGCATTTT. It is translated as CASSGWDQPQHF.

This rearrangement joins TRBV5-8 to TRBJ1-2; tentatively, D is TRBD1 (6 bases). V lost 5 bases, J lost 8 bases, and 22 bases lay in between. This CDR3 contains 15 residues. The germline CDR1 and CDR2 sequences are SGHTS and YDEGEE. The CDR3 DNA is TGTGCCAGCAGACCCGGACAGCCCAAAGTACGGGGCTACACCTTC. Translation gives CASRPGQPKVRGYTF.

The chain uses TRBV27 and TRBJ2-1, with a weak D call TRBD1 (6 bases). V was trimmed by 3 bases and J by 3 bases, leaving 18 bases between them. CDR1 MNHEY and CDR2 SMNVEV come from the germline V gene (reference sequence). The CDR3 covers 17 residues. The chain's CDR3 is CASSFTGTGFFYNEQFF. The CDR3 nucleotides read TGTGCCAGCAGTTTTACAGGGACGGGTTTCTTCTACAATGAGCAGTTCTTC.

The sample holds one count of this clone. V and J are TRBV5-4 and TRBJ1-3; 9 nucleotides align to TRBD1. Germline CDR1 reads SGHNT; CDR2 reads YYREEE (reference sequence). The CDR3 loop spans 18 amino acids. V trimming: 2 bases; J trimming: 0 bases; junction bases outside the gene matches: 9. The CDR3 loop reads CASSFIPGQGFSGNTIYF. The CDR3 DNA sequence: TGTGCCAGCAGCTTTATTCCCGGACAGGGGTTCTCTGGAAACACCATATATTTT.

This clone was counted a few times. CDR3 amino acids: CASSFSIQANSGNTIYF. The CDR3 DNA follows: TGTGCCAGCAGCTTCAGTATACAGGCGAACTCTGGAAACACCATATATTTT. The chain is built from TRBV5-4 and TRBJ1-3; weak D call: TRBD1 (5 bases). V lost 2 bases and J lost 0, with 15 bases in between. The CDR3 has 17 amino acids. Germline V gene data show CDR1 as SGHNT and CDR2 as YYREEE (reference sequence). The variable domain in full, with the rest retrieved from reference TRBV5-4 and TRBJ1-3, is ETGVTQSPTHLIKTRGQQVTLRCSSQSGHNTVSWYQQALGQGPQFIFQYYREEENGRGNFPPRFSGLQFPNYSSELNVNALELDDSALYLCASSFSIQANSGNTIYFGEGSWLTVV.

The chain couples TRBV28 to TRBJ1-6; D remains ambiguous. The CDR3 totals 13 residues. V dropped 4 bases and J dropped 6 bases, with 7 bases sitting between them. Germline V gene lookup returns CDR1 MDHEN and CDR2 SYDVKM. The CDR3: CASSSLINSPLHF. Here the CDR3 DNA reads TGTGCCAGCAGTTCCCTGATTAATTCACCCCTCCACTTT.

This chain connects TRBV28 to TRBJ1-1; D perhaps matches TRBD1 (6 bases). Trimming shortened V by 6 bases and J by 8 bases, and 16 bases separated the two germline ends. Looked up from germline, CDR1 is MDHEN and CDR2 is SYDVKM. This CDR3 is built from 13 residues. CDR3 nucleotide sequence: TGTGCCAGCAGCCCCAGGTTGCAGGGGGAAGCTTTCTTT. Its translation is CASSPRLQGEAFF.

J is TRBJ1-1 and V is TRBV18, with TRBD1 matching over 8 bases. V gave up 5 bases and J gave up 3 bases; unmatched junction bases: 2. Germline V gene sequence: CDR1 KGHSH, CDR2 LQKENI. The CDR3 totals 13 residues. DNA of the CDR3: TGTGCCAGCTCAATGGACAGGGACACTGAAGCTTTCTTT. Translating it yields CASSMDRDTEAFF. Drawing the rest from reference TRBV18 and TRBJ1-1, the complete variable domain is NAGVMQNPRHLVRRRGQEARLRCSPMKGHSHVYWYRQLPEEGLKFMVYLQKENIIDESGMPKERFSAEFPKEGPSILRIQQVVRGDSAAYFCASSMDRDTEAFFGQGTRLTVV.

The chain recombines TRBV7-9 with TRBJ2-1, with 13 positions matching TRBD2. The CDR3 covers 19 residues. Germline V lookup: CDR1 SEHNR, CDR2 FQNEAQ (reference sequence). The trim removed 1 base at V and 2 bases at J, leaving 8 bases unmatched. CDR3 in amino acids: CASSLGPTSGRTAYNEQFF. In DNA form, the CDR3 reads TGTGCCAGCAGCTTAGGTCCGACTAGCGGGAGGACGGCCTACAATGAGCAGTTCTTC.